This T cell receptor beta chain comes out of a study of vaccination and CD4 T cells after COVID-19. Study in general: It was a median around 100 days after diagnosis, with a range of 35 to 161, that post-COVID samples were drawn. Cultures acting as controls obtained a CEFX pool, an HIV-1 Nef pool, or no peptide.

Germline V CDR1 and CDR2: SGHNT, YYREEE (reference sequence). The CDR3 is 15 residues long. With 4 bases clipped from V and 7 bases from J, the junction kept 11 bases outside the gene matches. This clonotype was seen just once. Its antigen is as yet unknown. The sample's treatment: approximately nine-day PBMC culture with coronavirus spike peptide pools or control peptides (ViraFEST assay). From the unexposed donor, CD4+ T cells were collected ahead of the COVID-19 pandemic (2011-2018). ViraFEST used peptide pools to expand antigen-specific T cells, then sequenced TCRs. The study sequenced cultured CD4+ T cell DNA using the Oncomine TCR Beta short-read assay. TCRdb re-analysed the PCR reads in MiXCR, keeping a single row per CDR3 protein. The sample has 6,500 or so distinct CDR3 sequences, around half seen once.

This receptor was identified in a human donor in good health. The material sequenced was CD4+ T cells from blood, cultured in vitro. This sequence joins TRBV5-4 and TRBJ2-3, with TRBD2 matching over 8 bases. The CDR3 DNA reads TGTGCCAGCAGCCCCCGGGGGGGCGTTGAAAATACGCAGTATTTT. Residues: CASSPRGGVENTQYF.